This entry features one TCR beta chain sequence. The sample comes from a study of blood T cell repertoires in COVID-19. As for the study in general: PBMCs, B-cell-depleted T cells, or T cells were the source of the cDNA or gDNA that made up the material.

The germline gives CDR1 SQVTM, CDR2 ANQGSEA. Trimming removed 0 bases at V and 0 bases at J, with 20 bases between. The CDR3 has 18 amino acids. The data were produced by immunoSEQ multiplex PCR, yet TCRdb's version contains in-frame clones alone and is incomplete. The repertoire holds about 190,000 clones, about 82% seen once, with around 9% in the top ten. Those enrolled, adults aged about 18 to 89 years, came from 20 to 25 US areas. Recovery meant two consecutive negative NP/OP PCR tests, professional clearance, or resolved symptoms. The TCR originated in a woman aged 25 to 39 who had recovered from COVID-19. Sequencing was carried out using PBMCs or T cells enriched from blood (not recorded which). The J gene is TRBJ2-5, the V gene TRBV29-1; tentative D call: TRBD2 (6 bases). The CDR3 DNA follows: TGCAGCGTTGAAGAACCCCACGCGGGGCGCTGGTACCAAGAGACCCAGTACTTC. Translating it yields CSVEEPHAGRWYQETQYF.